The clone carrying this T cell receptor (beta chain) was counted only a few times. In germline, CDR1 is MDHEN, CDR2 SYDVKM. CDR3 size: 12 residues. V was trimmed by 10 bases and J by 6 bases, leaving 13 bases between them. The entry originates in a study of cytomegalovirus exposure and HLA in healthy donors. Primers included in the PCR were 60 Vbeta and 13 Jbeta primers. Sequencing was performed with immunoSEQ multiplex PCR; in TCRdb, only in-frame clones are kept and a portion is missing. The data show 70,000 to 95,000 clones, approximately 80% seen once. Sequencing used PBMCs. The gene calls are TRBV28 and TRBJ1-5; no reliable D call. The clonotype originates from a man aged 25-45 years in good health and CMV-seropositive. The CDR3 DNA sequence: TGTGCCATCTCCACGACGGGTCAGCCCCAGCATTTT. It encodes CAISTTGQPQHF.